These T cell receptor beta chains were read from a single sample in a study of blood T cell repertoires in COVID-19. The repertoire was sequenced with immunoSEQ multiplex PCR; TCRdb's copy has only in-frame clones and lacks some. Seen here are some 200,000 clones, 80% to 90% observed once, and the top ten hold around 2.3%. What was sequenced was peripheral blood. Receptor source: a middle-aged man with active or convalescent COVID-19. CDR3s include the opening cysteine and the closing phenylalanine or tryptophan.

TRBV6-1,CASSEMDFKTNYGYTF
TRBV7-9,CASSLLVGALDTQYF
TRBV4-1,CASSQDYAYTGGASYEQYF
TRBV28,CASGTTGQLGEQYF
TRBV27,CASISQSYEQYF
TRBV6-5,CASIPPGTGNTIYF
TRBV19,CASRGSGELFF
TRBV27,CASSPAGQGGYTF
TRBV21-1,CASSKVGLTLRDARRPNEQFF
TRBV5-1,CASSLAARGSATNEKLFF
TRBV29-1,CSVEVRGLYNEQFF
TRBV14,CASSPLRAPGVSYNEQFF
TRBV25-1,CASRRPGTGEETQYF
TRBV27,CASSPNTGELFF
TRBV5-8,CASSLPSFTQAYGYTF
TRBV2,CASKRQGYGYTF
TRBV24-1,CATSEAGTGANVLTF
TRBV27,CASSFTLGRMNTEAFF
TRBV12-3/TRBV12-4,CASSSRDTIYF
TRBV19,CASITTGDHGYTF
TRBV12-5,CASSRGVRDGYTF
TRBV19,CASSAQVFYEQYF
TRBV5-6,CASSYRATNEKLFF
TRBV27,CASSYGGSGYTF
TRBV5-4,CASSLAEQQGTQYF